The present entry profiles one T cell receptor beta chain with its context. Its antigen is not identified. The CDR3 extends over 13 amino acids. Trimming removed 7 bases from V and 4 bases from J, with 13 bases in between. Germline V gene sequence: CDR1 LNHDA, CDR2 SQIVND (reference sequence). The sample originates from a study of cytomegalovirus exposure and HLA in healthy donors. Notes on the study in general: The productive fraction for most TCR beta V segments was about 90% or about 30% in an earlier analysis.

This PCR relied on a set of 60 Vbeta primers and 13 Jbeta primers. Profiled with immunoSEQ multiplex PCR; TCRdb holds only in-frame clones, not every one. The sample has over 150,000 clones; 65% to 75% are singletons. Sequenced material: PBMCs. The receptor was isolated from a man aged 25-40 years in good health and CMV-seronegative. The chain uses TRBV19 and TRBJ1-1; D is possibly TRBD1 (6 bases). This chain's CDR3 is CASTPMTGTEAFF. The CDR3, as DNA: TGTGCCAGTACCCCGATGACAGGCACTGAAGCTTTCTTT.